This T cell receptor beta chain derives from a study of CD8+CD57+ T cells in acquired aplastic anemia. Background on the study: The study obtained an average of around 3.1 ug of DNA from sorted CD4+ and CD8+ cells.

CDR3 and TCR beta VDJ profiling relied on a genomic DNA template. In TCRdb, the reads were re-called with MiXCR into one record per CDR3 protein. The sample lists more than 100,000 distinct CDR3 sequences, 41% occurring once. The sequencing input was sorted CD4+, CD8+, or CD8+CD57+ T cells (not recorded which) from PBMCs. The receptor was isolated from a human donor in good health, serving as a control.

CDR3 DNA sequence: TGTGCCACCAGCAGCTTGACAGGGGTGACAGATACGCAGTATTTT. Residues: CATSSLTGVTDTQYF. V is TRBV15 and J is TRBJ2-3; 8 bases agree with TRBD1. The CDR3 has 15 residues. V was clipped by 3 bases and J by 3 bases; unmatched bases: 5. Germline V gives CDR1 LNHNV, CDR2 YYDKDF (reference sequence).